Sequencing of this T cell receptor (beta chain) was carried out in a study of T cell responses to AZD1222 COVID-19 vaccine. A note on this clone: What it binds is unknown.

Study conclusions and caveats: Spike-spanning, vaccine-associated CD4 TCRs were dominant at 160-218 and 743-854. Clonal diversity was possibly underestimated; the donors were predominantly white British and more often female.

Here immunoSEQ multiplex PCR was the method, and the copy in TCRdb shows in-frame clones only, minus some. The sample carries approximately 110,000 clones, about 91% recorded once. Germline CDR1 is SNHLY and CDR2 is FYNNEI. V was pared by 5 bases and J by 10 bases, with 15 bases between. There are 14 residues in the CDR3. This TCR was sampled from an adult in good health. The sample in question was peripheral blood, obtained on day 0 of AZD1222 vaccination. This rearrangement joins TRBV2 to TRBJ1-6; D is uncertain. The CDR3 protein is CASSFGRLDSPLHF. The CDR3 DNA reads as TGTGCCAGCAGTTTCGGTAGGTTGGACTCACCCCTCCACTTT. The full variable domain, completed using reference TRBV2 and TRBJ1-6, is EPEVTQTPSHQVTQMGQEVILRCVPISNHLYFYWYRQILGQKVEFLVSFYNNEISEKSEIFDDQFSVERPDGSNFTLKIRSTKLEDSAMYFCASSFGRLDSPLHFGNGTRLTVT.